The clone carrying this T cell receptor (beta chain) was observed a single time. Its matching antigen is unknown. These data come from a study of shared clonotypes between healthy human individuals. The CDR3 is made up of 15 amino acids. With 4 bases removed from V and 0 bases from J, the gap between germline ends came to 12 bases. In germline, CDR1 is MGHRA, CDR2 YSYEKL. Naive CD8 cells lacked CD45RO and underwent positive selection for CCR7, leaving out terminally differentiated effector memory CD45RA+ cells. Notes on the study in general: Clonotypes not shared had lower generation probabilities than those common to all four donors.

Assay used: immunoSEQ multiplex PCR; TCRdb lists only in-frame clones, some missing. The sample lists about 2 million clones, less than 95% occurring once. Sequencing was performed on naive CD8+ T cells sorted from blood. The clonotype originates from a man between 18 and 35 years old in good health. J is TRBJ1-1 and V is TRBV4-1; no clear D. The CDR3 bases are TGCGCCAGCAGCCCCAGCCGGGAGATGAACACTGAAGCTTTCTTT. Translated: CASSPSREMNTEAFF.